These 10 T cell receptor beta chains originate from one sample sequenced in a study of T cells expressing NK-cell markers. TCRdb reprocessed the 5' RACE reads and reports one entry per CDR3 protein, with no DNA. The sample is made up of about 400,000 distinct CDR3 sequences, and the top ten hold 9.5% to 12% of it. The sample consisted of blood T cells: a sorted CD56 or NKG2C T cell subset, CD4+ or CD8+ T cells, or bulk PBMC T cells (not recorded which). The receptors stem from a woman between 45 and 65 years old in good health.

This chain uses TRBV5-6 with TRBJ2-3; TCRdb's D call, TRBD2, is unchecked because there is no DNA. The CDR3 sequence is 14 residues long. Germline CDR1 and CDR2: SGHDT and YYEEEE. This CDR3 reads CASSSSGRADTQYF.

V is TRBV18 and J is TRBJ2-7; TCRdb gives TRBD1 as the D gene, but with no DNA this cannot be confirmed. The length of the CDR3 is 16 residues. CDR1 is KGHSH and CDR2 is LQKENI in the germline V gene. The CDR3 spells CASSPRPGQGRHEQYF.

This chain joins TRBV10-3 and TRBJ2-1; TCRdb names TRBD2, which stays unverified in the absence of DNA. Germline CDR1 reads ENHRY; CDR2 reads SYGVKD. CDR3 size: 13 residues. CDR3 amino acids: CAISGRAGNEQFF.

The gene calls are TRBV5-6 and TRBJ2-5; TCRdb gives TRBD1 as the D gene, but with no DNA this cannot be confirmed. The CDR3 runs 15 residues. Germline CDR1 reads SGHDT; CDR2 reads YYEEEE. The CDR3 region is CASSSLQGGEETQYF. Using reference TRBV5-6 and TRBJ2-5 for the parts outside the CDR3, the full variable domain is DAGVTQSPTHLIKTRGQQVTLRCSPKSGHDTVSWYQQALGQGPQFIFQYYEEEERQRGNFPDRFSGHQFPNYSSELNVNALLLGDSALYLCASSSLQGGEETQYFGPGTRLLVL.

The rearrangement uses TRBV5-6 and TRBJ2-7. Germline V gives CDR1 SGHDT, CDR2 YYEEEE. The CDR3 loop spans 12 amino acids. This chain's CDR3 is CASSLSTGNSYF.

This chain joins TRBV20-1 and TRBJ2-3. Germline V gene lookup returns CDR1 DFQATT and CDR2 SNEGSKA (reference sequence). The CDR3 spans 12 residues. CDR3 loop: CSASASQDTQYF.

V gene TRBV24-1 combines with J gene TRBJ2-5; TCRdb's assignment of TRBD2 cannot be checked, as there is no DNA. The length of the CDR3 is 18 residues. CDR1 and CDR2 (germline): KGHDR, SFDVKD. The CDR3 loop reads CATSDPRGDGRTAETQYF.

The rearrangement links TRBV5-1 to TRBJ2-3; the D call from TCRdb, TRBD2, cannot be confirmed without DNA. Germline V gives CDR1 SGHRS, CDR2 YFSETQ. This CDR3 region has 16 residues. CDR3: CASSPYQGGDTDTQYF.

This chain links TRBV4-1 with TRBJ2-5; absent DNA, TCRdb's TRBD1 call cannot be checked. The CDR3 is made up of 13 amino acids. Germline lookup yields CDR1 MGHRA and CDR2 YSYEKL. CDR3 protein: CASRGGGREAQYF.

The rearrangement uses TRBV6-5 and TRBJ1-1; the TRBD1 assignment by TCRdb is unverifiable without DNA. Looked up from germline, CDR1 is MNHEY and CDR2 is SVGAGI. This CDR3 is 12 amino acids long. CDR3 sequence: CASSYSGDEAFF.